The next 29 T cell receptor beta chains were all read from a single sample in a study of CD8 T cells in Susac syndrome. An amount of RNA that ranged from about 0.45 to 1 ug was reverse transcribed with random hexamers. TCRdb redid the calling of the immunoSEQ multiplex PCR reads with MiXCR, one entry per CDR3 protein. This table has roughly 200,000 distinct CDR3 sequences, around 96% appearing once. Sequences were obtained from CD8+ T cells from PBMCs. Source of these receptors: a human donor with multiple sclerosis.

This chain connects TRBV20-1 to TRBJ2-3; the D gene is possibly TRBD1 (6 bases). The CDR3 contains 14 residues. The V gene's germline CDR1 is DFQATT and CDR2 SNEGSKA (reference sequence). V was trimmed by 5 bases and J by 0 bases, leaving 12 bases between them. The CDR3: CSASTGDSTDTQYF. In nucleotides, the CDR3 is TGCAGTGCTTCGACAGGAGATAGCACAGATACGCAGTATTTT.

The CDR3 DNA is TGTGCCAGCAGCCAAGAGGTGGCAGATACGCAGTATTTT. It specifies CASSQEVADTQYF. V and J are TRBV14 and TRBJ2-3; D gene unclear. Germline V lookup: CDR1 SGHDN, CDR2 FVKESK. Trimming took off 0 bases at V and 4 bases at J, with 5 bases between the two ends. The CDR3 runs 13 residues.

This clonotype was counted once. The chain carries TRBV13 and TRBJ2-7; D is tentatively TRBD1 or TRBD2 (6 bases each). V was pared by 5 bases and J by 6 bases, with 14 bases between. Per germline, CDR1 PRHDT and CDR2 FYEKMQ (reference sequence). The CDR3 loop spans 13 amino acids. The CDR3 DNA sequence: TGTGCCAGCAGCCGCCCGGGGGCTGGCGAGCAGTACTTC. Its translation: CASSRPGAGEQYF.

The J gene is TRBJ2-1, the V gene TRBV13, with a tentative D call TRBD2 (6 bases). Germline V gene sequence: CDR1 PRHDT, CDR2 FYEKMQ (reference sequence). V lost 5 bases, J lost 7 bases, and 24 bases lay in between. This CDR3 has 17 amino acids. In DNA, the CDR3 is TGTGCCAGCAGCCAAATAGCCCGGCAGGGAGGAAGTAATGAGCAGTTCTTC. This encodes CASSQIARQGGSNEQFF. Full variable domain (rest looked up from reference TRBV13 and TRBJ2-1): AAGVIQSPRHLIKEKRETATLKCYPIPRHDTVYWYQQGPGQDPQFLISFYEKMQSDKGSIPDRFSAQQFSDYHSELNMSSLELGDSALYFCASSQIARQGGSNEQFFGPGTRLTVL.

The gene calls are TRBV12-3 or TRBV12-4 and TRBJ2-7; maybe TRBD1 (6 bases). The CDR3 extends over 12 amino acids. V lost 7 bases and J 4 bases, leaving 11 bases between the germline ends. The CDR3: CASTNGQYEQYF. As DNA, the CDR3 is TGTGCCAGCACGAACGGACAGTACGAGCAGTACTTC.

The rearrangement joins TRBV27 to TRBJ2-1; 9 bases agree with TRBD1. The CDR3 has 15 residues. Germline CDR1 MNHEY, CDR2 SMNVEV (reference sequence). Trimming removed 4 bases from V and 6 bases from J; junction bases left unmatched: 7. CDR3 nucleotides: TGTGCCAGCAGTTCCGGACAGGGGCCCCTCAATGAGCAGTTCTTC. This sequence encodes CASSSGQGPLNEQFF.

The V gene is TRBV2, the J gene TRBJ2-3; possibly TRBD1 for D (5 bases). The length of the CDR3 is 15 residues. V was trimmed by 7 bases and J by 2 bases, leaving 16 bases between them. CDR1 is SNHLY, CDR2 FYNNEI, per germline. CDR3 DNA sequence: TGTGCCAGCATCAGAAGACAGCGCCCCACAGATACGCAGTATTTT. It codes for CASIRRQRPTDTQYF.

The rearrangement uses TRBV9 and TRBJ2-2; D uncertain. The CDR3 runs 16 residues. CDR1 is SGDLS and CDR2 is YYNGEE in the germline V gene. Trimming left V 4 bases short and J 1 base short, with 14 bases between. The CDR3: CASSTPDTENTGELFF. The CDR3 nucleotides read TGTGCCAGCAGCACACCAGATACGGAGAACACCGGGGAGCTGTTTTTT.

This clonotype was observed a single time. The J gene is TRBJ2-7, the V gene TRBV27; 14 bases line up with TRBD2. Germline CDR1 reads MNHEY; CDR2 reads SMNVEV (reference sequence). Trimming at V came to 2 bases and at J to 4 bases, leaving 13 bases not matched to a gene. The length of the CDR3 is 19 residues. CDR3 region: CASSLRALTSGRAGYEQYF. CDR3 DNA: TGTGCCAGCAGTTTACGGGCCTTGACTAGCGGGAGGGCCGGGTACGAGCAGTACTTC.

The chain combines TRBV5-6 with TRBJ1-1, with TRBD1 as a possible D gene (5 bases). With 7 bases removed from V and 3 bases from J, the gap between germline ends came to 13 bases. The germline V gene has CDR1 SGHDT and CDR2 YYEEEE. The CDR3 is made up of 13 amino acids. CDR3 amino acids: CASVRGTDTEAFF. As DNA, the CDR3 is TGTGCCAGCGTCCGGGGGACGGACACTGAAGCTTTCTTT.

The chain carries TRBV4-1 and TRBJ2-7, with TRBD2 matching 8 bases. After removal of 2 bases from V and 3 bases from J, the junction contained 12 bases not matched to a gene. The CDR3 totals 17 residues. Germline loops: CDR1 MGHRA, CDR2 YSYEKL. The CDR3 nucleotides are TGCGCCAGCAGCCAACGCGACGGGAGGGCCCAGGGCTACGAGCAGTACTTC. Its protein product is CASSQRDGRAQGYEQYF.

Here the CDR3 DNA reads TGTGCCAGCAGCGCCGGAGGGAGAGCTGGAGCTTTCTTT. This codes for CASSAGGRAGAFF. V gene TRBV9 combines with J gene TRBJ1-1, with D uncertain. The CDR3 is 13 amino acids. The V and J ends lost 3 bases and 10 bases respectively, with 16 bases between them. CDR1 is SGDLS and CDR2 is YYNGEE in the germline V gene.

This clonotype was seen just once. The gene calls are TRBV6-6 and TRBJ2-1, with D perhaps matching TRBD1 (5 bases). The CDR3 is made up of 12 amino acids. Trimming stripped 0 bases from V and 10 bases from J, with 7 bases between. Germline assignment: CDR1 MNHNY and CDR2 SVGAGI (reference sequence). CDR3 sequence: CASSYSTEEQFF. The CDR3 DNA follows: TGTGCCAGCAGTTACTCGACAGAAGAGCAGTTCTTC.

J is TRBJ2-5 and V is TRBV5-1; D not certain. Germline CDR1 is SGHRS and CDR2 is YFSETQ. With 5 bases removed from V and 5 bases from J, the gap between germline ends came to 10 bases. The length of the CDR3 is 12 residues. CDR3 region: CASSSSWETQYF. The CDR3 coding sequence is TGCGCCAGCAGTTCCAGTTGGGAGACCCAGTACTTC.

The rearrangement uses TRBV20-1 and TRBJ2-5, with 7 bases matching TRBD1. The CDR3 loop spans 13 amino acids. J gave up 2 bases and V 3 bases, and 3 bases lay outside the gene matches. The V gene's germline CDR1 is DFQATT and CDR2 SNEGSKA (reference sequence). The CDR3 bases are TGCAGTGCTAGGGGGACAGCTCAAGAGACCCAGTACTTC. Its protein product is CSARGTAQETQYF.

The rearrangement links TRBV5-1 to TRBJ2-2; TRBD1 agrees at 7 bases. V lost 0 bases and J lost 9; bases outside the gene matches: 20. The germline CDR1 and CDR2 sequences are SGHRS and YFSETQ. The CDR3 sequence is 19 residues long. The CDR3 bases are TGCGCCAGCAGCTTGGTCGGAGATTTGGGACAGATAAACGCCCGGGAGCTGTTTTTT. Its translation is CASSLVGDLGQINARELFF.

The V call is TRBV19, the J call TRBJ1-2, with TRBD1 matching over 9 bases. Germline V gene sequence: CDR1 LNHDA, CDR2 SQIVND (reference sequence). The CDR3 extends over 14 amino acids. The V segment lost 11 bases and the J segment 5 bases; nucleotides outside the gene matches: 12. In DNA, the CDR3 is TGTGCCTATGCCGGGGACAGGGTTATTTATGGCTACACCTTC. It yields the protein CAYAGDRVIYGYTF.

The genes are TRBV12-3 or TRBV12-4 and TRBJ1-5; no clear D. CDR3 size: 14 residues. Trimming shortened V by 5 bases and J by 3 bases, and 11 bases separated the two germline ends. CDR3 nucleotides: TGTGCCAGCAGTCCAGGACCGTCCAATCAGCCCCAGCATTTT. Its protein product is CASSPGPSNQPQHF.

The chain combines TRBV29-1 with TRBJ2-7, with D perhaps matching TRBD1 or TRBD2 (5 bases each). Trimming removed 6 bases from V and 5 bases from J, with 23 bases in between. The CDR3 extends over 15 amino acids. Per germline, CDR1 SQVTM and CDR2 ANQGSEA. CDR3 nucleotides: TGCAGCGTCGGTTGGGGGTGGATCCCCCCCAACGAGCAGTACTTC. This codes for CSVGWGWIPPNEQYF.

The chain carries TRBV2 and TRBJ1-1; D ambiguous. Germline lookup yields CDR1 SNHLY and CDR2 FYNNEI. The CDR3 extends over 14 amino acids. V lost 6 bases to trimming and J lost 1 base, with 12 bases between them. CDR3 sequence reads: CASRATGTNTEAFF. CDR3 nucleotides: TGTGCCAGCAGGGCCACGGGTACGAACACTGAAGCTTTCTTT.

CDR3 sequence: CASSLATAYGYTF. The CDR3 DNA reads as TGTGCCAGCAGTTTAGCGACTGCCTATGGCTACACCTTC. The chain couples TRBV28 to TRBJ1-2; no firm D call. This CDR3 has 13 amino acids. Germline V gene data show CDR1 as MDHEN and CDR2 as SYDVKM. The ends were cut back, 2 bases at V and 4 bases at J, with 8 bases in the middle.

The V gene is TRBV27, the J gene TRBJ1-5, with D unresolved. CDR1 MNHEY and CDR2 SMNVEV come from the germline V gene (reference sequence). The V end lost 3 bases, the J end lost 9 bases, and 12 bases lay between the germline ends. CDR3 length: 13 amino acids. The CDR3 region has the DNA TGTGCCAGCAGTTTTGGTGGAAAATGGCCCCAGCATTTT. Encoded protein: CASSFGGKWPQHF.

The chain combines TRBV9 with TRBJ1-1; 7 nucleotides match TRBD1. V was clipped by 2 bases and J by 1 base; unmatched bases: 5. CDR3 length equals 15 residues. Germline-derived CDR1 and CDR2 are SGDLS and YYNGEE. In DNA form, the CDR3 reads TGTGCCAGCAGCGTTTATGGGGACAGGAACACTGAAGCTTTCTTT. It yields the protein CASSVYGDRNTEAFF.

The chain recombines TRBV4-1 with TRBJ1-5; D uncertain. Germline assignment: CDR1 MGHRA and CDR2 YSYEKL. V was shortened by 1 base and J by 9 bases, with 13 bases between the two germline ends. The CDR3 covers 14 residues. The CDR3 nucleotides are TGCGCCAGCAGCCAAGTACCTCTCCTGGGGCCCCAGCATTTT. Translated, it gives CASSQVPLLGPQHF.

The chain combines TRBV6-5 with TRBJ1-5; D not resolved. Trimming took off 6 bases at V and 3 bases at J, with 12 bases between the two ends. CDR1 MNHEY and CDR2 SVGAGI come from the germline V gene. The CDR3 spans 14 residues. CDR3 nucleotides: TGTGCCAGCAGCCGATCTGGAAACAATCAGCCCCAGCATTTT. It codes for CASSRSGNNQPQHF.

The rearrangement joins TRBV27 to TRBJ2-7, with D maybe TRBD2 (5 bases). Trimming stripped 4 bases from V and 2 bases from J, with 9 bases between. Germline CDR1 reads MNHEY; CDR2 reads SMNVEV (reference sequence). CDR3 length: 13 residues. In DNA, the CDR3 is TGTGCCAGCAGTTCCTTGAGGGCCTACGAGCAGTACTTC. Translating gives CASSSLRAYEQYF.

CDR3 in DNA: TGTGCCAGCAGCTTGCTAGCGTCGACCTACAATGAGCAGTTCTTC. It specifies CASSLLASTYNEQFF. The chain joins TRBV5-6 to TRBJ2-1; possible D gene TRBD2, 6 bases. The germline CDR1 and CDR2 sequences are SGHDT and YYEEEE. CDR3 length equals 15 residues. The V end was cut by 1 base, the J end by 2 bases, with 10 bases between.

The CDR3 DNA reads as TGTGCCAGCAGCCGGGGAGGGGACTGGTACACGGCAGCGACGGACACTGAAGCTTTCTTT. This codes for CASSRGGDWYTAATDTEAFF. V is TRBV3-1 and J is TRBJ1-1, with D possibly TRBD1 on 5 matching bases. The CDR3 spans 20 residues. Germline V CDR1 and CDR2: LGHDT, YNNKEL (reference sequence). V was trimmed by 4 bases and J by 3 bases, leaving 30 bases between them.

The V call is TRBV7-6, the J call TRBJ1-1; D gene uncertain. Germline-derived CDR1 and CDR2 are SGHVS and FNYEAQ. The CDR3 runs to 12 residues. V was shortened by 8 bases and J by 1 base, with 8 bases between the two germline ends. CDR3 protein: CASGNPNTEAFF. CDR3 DNA sequence: TGTGCCAGCGGGAACCCGAACACTGAAGCTTTCTTT.